This T cell receptor beta chain was recorded in a study of regulatory and conventional T cells in RAG deficiency. Genomic DNA came from blood conventional CD4+ T cells gated CD25-low CD127-high. V lost 4 bases to trimming and J lost 1 base; unmatched junction nucleotides: 8. The CDR3 runs to 16 residues. Germline CDR1 and CDR2: SGHTA and FQGNSA. Sequencing used immunoSEQ multiplex PCR; TCRdb keeps in-frame clones, though not all of them. Here the sample spans just over 30,000 clones, approximately 96% being singletons. These data were likewise used in another study, on regulatory T cells. That paper states: The primer mix had 52 TRBV and 13 TRBJ primers.

The J gene is TRBJ1-1, the V gene TRBV7-2; 8 bases are a match to TRBD1. The sequence was obtained from a human donor in good health. Sequencing was done on a sample of CD25- CD4+ T cells sorted from blood. CDR3 sequence (DNA): TGTGCCAGCAGCTACGACAGGGGCTTTGGGAACACTGAAGCTTTCTTT. Amino acids: CASSYDRGFGNTEAFF.